This T cell receptor (beta chain) was sequenced during a study of PD-1 blockade in mismatch repair-deficient tumors. Trimming pared 4 bases from V and 5 bases from J, leaving 12 bases between. This CDR3 spans 14 amino acids. CDR1 and CDR2 (germline): SGHRS, YFSETQ. Here immunoSEQ multiplex PCR was the method, and the copy in TCRdb shows in-frame clones only, minus some. Of 45,000 to 60,000 clones listed, around 80% are singletons. The chain carries TRBV5-1 and TRBJ1-4, with a weak D call TRBD1 (6 bases). The sequence derives from an adult with mismatch repair-deficient cancer. The sample consisted of peripheral blood, taken 4 weeks after starting pembrolizumab. CDR3 protein: CASSPGQGNEKLFF. CDR3 nucleotide sequence: TGCGCCAGCAGCCCGGGACAAGGAAATGAAAAACTGTTTTTT.